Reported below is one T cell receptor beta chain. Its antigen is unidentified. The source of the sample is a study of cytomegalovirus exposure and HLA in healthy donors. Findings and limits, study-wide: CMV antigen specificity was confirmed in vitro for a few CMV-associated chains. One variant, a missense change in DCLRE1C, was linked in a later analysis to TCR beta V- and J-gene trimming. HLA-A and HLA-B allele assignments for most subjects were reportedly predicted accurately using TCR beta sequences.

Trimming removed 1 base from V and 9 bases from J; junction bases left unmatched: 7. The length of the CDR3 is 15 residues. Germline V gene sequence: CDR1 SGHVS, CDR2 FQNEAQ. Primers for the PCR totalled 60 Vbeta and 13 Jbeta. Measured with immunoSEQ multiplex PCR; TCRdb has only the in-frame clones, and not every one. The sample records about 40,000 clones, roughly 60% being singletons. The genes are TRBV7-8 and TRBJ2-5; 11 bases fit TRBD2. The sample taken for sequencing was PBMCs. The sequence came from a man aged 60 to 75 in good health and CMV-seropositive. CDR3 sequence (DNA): TGTGCCAGCAGCTTAGAACTAGCGGGAGTTACGGCCCAGTACTTC. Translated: CASSLELAGVTAQYF.